One sample yielded the 26 T cell receptor beta chains listed below, sequenced in a study of blood T cell repertoires in COVID-19. Profiling relied on immunoSEQ multiplex PCR, and the TCRdb table lists in-frame clones only, not all of them. This sample has about 120,000 clones, with roughly 81% found just once. Input material: peripheral blood. The receptor source for this set is a middle-aged man with acute or convalescent COVID-19.

J is TRBJ1-6 and V is TRBV28; D is perhaps TRBD1 (6 bases). Germline lookup yields CDR1 MDHEN and CDR2 SYDVKM. CDR3 length equals 16 residues. V lost 6 bases to trimming and J lost 6 bases, with 18 bases between them. This CDR3 is CASSSLRGHLNSPLHF. The DNA for the CDR3 is TGTGCCAGCAGCTCACTACGGGGACATCTTAATTCACCCCTCCACTTT. The full variable domain, rest sourced from reference TRBV28 and TRBJ1-6, is DVKVTQSSRYLVKRTGEKVFLECVQDMDHENMFWYRQDPGLGLRLIYFSYDVKMKEKGDIPEGYSVSREKKERFSLILESASTNQTSMYLCASSSLRGHLNSPLHFGNGTRLTVT.

The V call is TRBV27, the J call TRBJ1-3; a possible D gene is TRBD1 (6 bases). Trimming removed 5 bases at V and 0 bases at J, with 8 bases between. The CDR3 is made up of 14 amino acids. Germline-derived CDR1 and CDR2 are MNHEY and SMNVEV (reference sequence). CDR3: CASSRDISGNTIYF. In DNA form, the CDR3 reads TGTGCCAGCAGTCGGGACATCTCTGGAAACACCATATATTTT.

The chain recombines TRBV24-1 with TRBJ2-2; TRBD2 matches at 8 bases. In germline, CDR1 is KGHDR, CDR2 SFDVKD. The CDR3 covers 15 residues. V was pared by 6 bases and J by 4 bases, with 6 bases of the junction left unmatched. CDR3 amino acids: CATSSRGGLTGELFF. The CDR3 nucleotides are TGTGCCACCAGTTCCCGGGGGGGGCTCACCGGGGAGCTGTTTTTT.

This sequence joins TRBV9 and TRBJ2-7; 9 bases match TRBD2. The junction had 7 bases not matched to a gene; V was cut back by 0 bases and J by 6 bases. This CDR3 is 15 amino acids long. CDR1 is SGDLS and CDR2 is YYNGEE in the germline V gene. In DNA, the CDR3 is TGTGCCAGCAGCGTAGATGCGGGGGGGCCTGGCGAGCAGTACTTC. Residues: CASSVDAGGPGEQYF.

The chain has TRBV28 and TRBJ2-7; the D gene is possibly TRBD2 (6 bases). Germline CDR1 MDHEN, CDR2 SYDVKM. V lost 5 bases, J lost 3 bases, and 11 bases lay in between. CDR3 length: 13 residues. The CDR3 nucleotides read TGTGCCAGCAGTGCGGGACTCCACTACGAGCAGTACTTC. It is translated as CASSAGLHYEQYF. The variable domain in full, with the rest retrieved from reference TRBV28 and TRBJ2-7, is DVKVTQSSRYLVKRTGEKVFLECVQDMDHENMFWYRQDPGLGLRLIYFSYDVKMKEKGDIPEGYSVSREKKERFSLILESASTNQTSMYLCASSAGLHYEQYFGPGTRLTVT.

The V and J genes are TRBV3-1 (or the pseudogene TRBV3-2) and TRBJ2-1, with TRBD1 identical over 8 bases. The V gene's germline CDR1 is LGHDT and CDR2 YNNKEL (reference sequence). With V trimmed by 4 bases and J by 8 bases, 13 bases remained unmatched. There are 16 residues in the CDR3. The CDR3 coding sequence is TGTGCCAGCAGCCGAGACGGTTGGACAGGGAGGTATGAGCAGTTCTTC. Its protein is CASSRDGWTGRYEQFF.

The rearrangement uses TRBV28 and TRBJ1-1, with D perhaps TRBD1 (5 bases). Trimming shortened V by 6 bases and J by 8 bases, and 16 bases separated the two germline ends. There are 13 residues in the CDR3. Germline lookup yields CDR1 MDHEN and CDR2 SYDVKM. CDR3 in amino acids: CASSYRYRGEAFF. The DNA of the CDR3 is TGTGCCAGCAGCTACAGGTATAGAGGAGAAGCTTTCTTT.

This chain joins TRBV4-1 and TRBJ1-1; 8 positions agree with TRBD1. This CDR3 is 14 amino acids long. J gave up 5 bases and V 2 bases, and 4 bases lay outside the gene matches. CDR1 and CDR2 from the germline V gene are MGHRA and YSYEKL. CDR3 sequence (DNA): TGCGCCAGCAGCCAAACAGGGGGGAGGACTGAAGCTTTCTTT. Residues: CASSQTGGRTEAFF.

V gene TRBV6-6 combines with J gene TRBJ1-1; a weak D match, TRBD1 (6 bases). This CDR3 is 14 amino acids long. Germline CDR1 reads MNHNY; CDR2 reads SVGAGI (reference sequence). With 2 bases removed from V and 3 bases from J, the gap between germline ends came to 10 bases. The CDR3 reads CASSYAGADTEAFF. The CDR3 coding sequence is TGTGCCAGCAGTTACGCGGGGGCGGACACTGAAGCTTTCTTT.

The V call is TRBV9, the J call TRBJ1-4; no firm D call. Trimming left V 0 bases short and J 4 bases short, with 10 bases between. CDR3 length equals 15 residues. Germline V gives CDR1 SGDLS, CDR2 YYNGEE. The DNA of the CDR3 is TGTGCCAGCAGCGTAGATGGCGGCCTTAATGAAAAACTGTTTTTT. Translating gives CASSVDGGLNEKLFF.

Regarding this clone: At the DNA level, this CDR3 is encoded by other sequences in the same sample as well. The chain recombines TRBV5-1 with TRBJ1-2; 8 positions match TRBD1. The CDR3 has 14 amino acids. The V gene end was trimmed by 2 bases and the J gene end by 4 bases; junction bases not matched to a gene: 4. Germline V CDR1 and CDR2: SGHRS, YFSETQ. The CDR3 is CASSFTGGGYGYTF. The DNA for the CDR3 is TGCGCCAGCAGCTTCACAGGGGGGGGCTATGGCTACACCTTC.

Of note for this clone: Different DNA sequences within this sample yield the same CDR3. This sequence joins TRBV6-2 or TRBV6-3 and TRBJ2-5, with 11 bases fitting TRBD2. This CDR3 is 14 amino acids long. J gave up 4 bases and V 6 bases, and 4 bases lay outside the gene matches. The germline gives CDR1 MNHEY, CDR2 SVGEGT. CDR3 region: CASSHGLAGETQYF. CDR3 DNA: TGTGCCAGCAGCCACGGACTAGCGGGAGAGACCCAGTACTTC.

The V gene is TRBV7-2, the J gene TRBJ2-7; TRBD1 agrees at 11 bases. The V and J ends lost 4 bases and 3 bases, in that order; junction bases with no gene match: 8. Germline V lookup: CDR1 SGHTA, CDR2 FQGNSA. This CDR3 region has 16 residues. Here the CDR3 DNA reads TGTGCCAGCAGCTCGGTACGGGGACAGGGGGGCTACGAGCAGTACTTC. Its translation: CASSSVRGQGGYEQYF.

The CDR3 region has the DNA TGTGCCAGCTCACCCCAGGACAGCCCTGGAAACACCATATATTTT. This codes for CASSPQDSPGNTIYF. The chain employs TRBV18 and TRBJ1-3; the D gene is possibly TRBD1 (6 bases). V was clipped by 3 bases and J by 2 bases, with 11 bases between them. From germline, CDR1 is KGHSH and CDR2 LQKENI. The CDR3 extends over 15 amino acids.

V is TRBV7-3 and J is TRBJ1-1, with 8 bases fitting TRBD1. The CDR3 consists of 13 residues. Germline V gene data show CDR1 as SGHTA and CDR2 as FQGTGA. The V segment lost 5 bases and the J segment 4 bases; nucleotides outside the gene matches: 3. The CDR3 bases are TGTGCCAGCAGCCAGGGGGCGAGCACTGAAGCTTTCTTT. This gives the protein CASSQGASTEAFF.

The V call is TRBV15, the J call TRBJ2-7; 8 bases fit TRBD2. The germline gives CDR1 LNHNV, CDR2 YYDKDF (reference sequence). The CDR3 loop spans 18 amino acids. Germline trimming cut 0 bases from V and 2 bases from J; bases unmatched to any gene: 12. The CDR3 spells CATSRDLNPGLATYEQYF. The CDR3 bases are TGTGCCACCAGCAGAGATCTTAACCCAGGACTAGCTACCTACGAGCAGTACTTC.

In nucleotides, the CDR3 is TGTGCCACCAGCAGTCCCCGACAGACCCTAGCCAAAAACATTCAGTACTTC. It codes for CATSSPRQTLAKNIQYF. The J gene is TRBJ2-4, the V gene TRBV15, with a tentative D call TRBD1 (5 bases). V lost 3 bases, J lost 0 bases, and 15 bases lay in between. Germline V gives CDR1 LNHNV, CDR2 YYDKDF (reference sequence). The CDR3 runs 17 residues.

The chain carries TRBV7-9 and TRBJ1-2; perhaps TRBD1 as D (5 bases). Trimming cost V 4 bases and J 6 bases, with 18 bases left between them. The CDR3 runs to 15 residues. CDR1 and CDR2 from the germline V gene are SEHNR and FQNEAQ (reference sequence). Written as DNA, the CDR3 is TGTGCCAGCAGCTCCCAGCATCGGGGGGGTGATGGCTACACCTTC. Its translation is CASSSQHRGGDGYTF.

The V and J genes are TRBV7-2 and TRBJ2-3; D call uncertain. Germline V gene lookup returns CDR1 SGHTA and CDR2 FQGNSA. CDR3 length: 12 residues. Trimming took off 2 bases at V and 6 bases at J, with 6 bases between the two ends. The CDR3 reads CASSLYVDTQYF. The DNA for the CDR3 is TGTGCCAGCAGCTTATATGTGGATACGCAGTATTTT. The full variable domain, with the rest looked up from reference TRBV7-2 and TRBJ2-3, is GAGVSQSPSNKVTEKGKDVELRCDPISGHTALYWYRQSLGQGLEFLIYFQGNSAPDKSGLPSDRFSAERTGGSVSTLTIQRTQQEDSAVYLCASSLYVDTQYFGPGTRLTVL.

This chain connects TRBV10-2 to TRBJ2-7; TRBD1 might be the D (6 bases). CDR3 length equals 12 residues. Trimming removed 5 bases from V and 5 bases from J, with 10 bases in between. The germline gives CDR1 WSHSY, CDR2 SAAADI. CDR3 bases: TGCGCCAGCAGTTCCACAGGGCACGAGCAGTACTTC. It translates to CASSSTGHEQYF.

V usage is TRBV29-1 and J usage is TRBJ2-3, with TRBD1 identical over 8 bases. J lost 4 bases, V lost 3 bases, and 9 bases had no gene match. CDR1 is SQVTM, CDR2 ANQGSEA, per germline. The CDR3 is made up of 15 amino acids. The CDR3 DNA reads as TGCAGCGTTGAGGGTGTCAGGGGGCTCGCAGATACGCAGTATTTT. Its protein is CSVEGVRGLADTQYF.

This clone was counted only a few times. The CDR3 spells CASSLFGALNGYTF. DNA of the CDR3: TGTGCCAGCAGTTTATTTGGAGCTTTGAACGGCTACACCTTC. This rearrangement joins TRBV28 to TRBJ1-2; D not resolved. CDR3 length equals 14 residues. V lost 1 base, J lost 8 bases, and 14 bases lay in between. Looked up from germline, CDR1 is MDHEN and CDR2 is SYDVKM.

The CDR3 here is CASSRTSGSYEQYF. CDR3 coding DNA: TGCGCCAGCAGCAGGACTAGCGGGAGCTACGAGCAGTACTTC. V usage is TRBV5-1 and J usage is TRBJ2-7; 13 positions agree with TRBD2. This CDR3 comprises 14 residues. Trimming at V came to 4 bases and at J to 3 bases, leaving 1 base not matched to a gene. Germline CDR1 reads SGHRS; CDR2 reads YFSETQ.

The genes are TRBV13 and TRBJ2-1, with 12 bases aligning to TRBD2. The germline V gene has CDR1 PRHDT and CDR2 FYEKMQ (reference sequence). Germline trimming cut 4 bases from V and 2 bases from J; bases unmatched to any gene: 3. The CDR3 is 16 amino acids. CDR3 residues: CASSSLAGGTYNEQFF. The CDR3 DNA sequence: TGTGCCAGCAGCTCTCTAGCGGGGGGGACCTACAATGAGCAGTTCTTC. The complete variable domain, with remaining parts taken from reference TRBV13 and TRBJ2-1, reads AAGVIQSPRHLIKEKRETATLKCYPIPRHDTVYWYQQGPGQDPQFLISFYEKMQSDKGSIPDRFSAQQFSDYHSELNMSSLELGDSALYFCASSSLAGGTYNEQFFGPGTRLTVL.

The chain has TRBV11-2 and TRBJ2-7, with 7 bases aligning to TRBD2. Germline V gene lookup returns CDR1 SGHAT and CDR2 FQNNGV. V lost 1 base to trimming and J lost 5 bases; unmatched junction nucleotides: 8. CDR3 length equals 15 residues. CDR3 coding DNA: TGTGCCAGCAGCTTAGTAGGCGGGAGTACCCACGAGCAGTACTTC. Translation: CASSLVGGSTHEQYF.

This rearrangement joins TRBV4-3 to TRBJ1-2, with D possibly being TRBD1 (6 bases). With 1 base removed from V and 4 bases from J, the gap between germline ends came to 13 bases. There are 15 residues in the CDR3. Per the germline V gene, CDR1 is LGHNA and CDR2 is YSLEER. DNA for the CDR3: TGCGCCAGCAGCCAAGCTCCCTCGGACAGCTATGGCTACACCTTC. It codes for CASSQAPSDSYGYTF.